This TCR beta chain was sequenced in a study of blood T cell repertoires in COVID-19. Study context: Some COVID-19 samples were acute and others convalescent; all came from the United States, Italy and Spain.

Measured with immunoSEQ multiplex PCR; TCRdb has only the in-frame clones, and not every one. The table has around 220,000 clones, 75% to 85% seen once; the top ten hold roughly 8%. The CDR3 runs to 13 residues. Germline values: CDR1 SEHNR, CDR2 FQNEAQ (reference sequence). V shed 7 bases and J shed 0 bases, with 7 bases lying between them. Specimen: peripheral blood. The receptor comes from a woman aged 80 or older with COVID-19, enrolled during active disease. The rearrangement links TRBV7-9 to TRBJ1-3, with D hard to call. The CDR3 loop is CASNRDSGNTIYF. In nucleotides, the CDR3 is TGTGCCAGCAACAGAGACTCTGGAAACACCATATATTTT.